Below, 27 T cell receptor beta chains from the same sample are listed, as sequenced in a study of cytomegalovirus exposure and HLA in healthy donors. Use of 60 Vbeta and 13 Jbeta primers characterized the PCR. Generated by immunoSEQ multiplex PCR, the TCRdb table keeps only in-frame clones and is missing some. The sample lists fewer than 130,000 clones, about 80% occurring once. Sequenced material: PBMCs. Receptors originate from a woman aged 60-75 years in good health and CMV-seropositive.

This chain joins TRBV15 and TRBJ2-5; D is perhaps TRBD2 (5 bases). The J call is doubtful: the DNA matches TRBJ2-7 better. This CDR3 is 13 amino acids long. Germline CDR1 is LNHNV and CDR2 is YYDKDF (reference sequence). The CDR3 coding sequence is TGTGCCACCAGCCCGGGGTCGGACTACGAGCAGTACTTC. This codes for CATSPGSDYEQYF.

The chain recombines TRBV10-2 with TRBJ1-5, with 10 bases aligning to TRBD1. V was pared by 9 bases and J by 0 bases, with 8 bases of the junction left unmatched. This CDR3 is 16 amino acids long. Germline CDR1 is WSHSY and CDR2 is SAAADI. The CDR3 reads CASTPGQGHSNQPQHF. CDR3 DNA sequence: TGCGCCAGTACTCCGGGACAGGGGCATAGCAATCAGCCCCAGCATTTT.

The chain links TRBV5-1 to TRBJ2-5, with 9 bases fitting TRBD1. The CDR3 length is 15 residues. V shed 0 bases and J 5 bases; nucleotides not matched to a gene: 5. Germline loops: CDR1 SGHRS, CDR2 YFSETQ. This chain's CDR3 is CASSLAGTGQETQYF. The CDR3 coding sequence is TGCGCCAGCAGCTTGGCGGGGACAGGGCAGGAGACCCAGTACTTC.

The chain carries TRBV5-1 and TRBJ2-7; no clear D. Trimming stripped 1 base from V and 7 bases from J, with 18 bases between. CDR1 is SGHRS and CDR2 is YFSETQ in the germline V gene. CDR3 length: 15 residues. DNA of the CDR3: TGCGCCAGCAGCTTGACTTCCCGATCCCTTGAGGAGCAGTACTTC. It is translated as CASSLTSRSLEEQYF.

V usage is TRBV2 and J usage is TRBJ2-1, with D possibly being TRBD2 (5 bases). The V and J ends lost 9 bases and 2 bases respectively, with 14 bases between them. Germline assignment: CDR1 SNHLY and CDR2 FYNNEI. The CDR3 contains 14 residues. The CDR3 DNA is TGTGCCAGTTCTCGGGGAAATCCCTACAATGAGCAGTTCTTC. Encoded protein: CASSRGNPYNEQFF.

The chain links TRBV5-1 to TRBJ2-7; 14 bases fit TRBD2. The CDR3 has 17 residues. With 4 bases clipped from V and 7 bases from J, the junction kept 13 bases outside the gene matches. Germline CDR1 SGHRS, CDR2 YFSETQ. The CDR3 region has the DNA TGCGCCAGCAGCCCCAACCCGACTAGCGGGAGGGCCTTTGAGCAGTACTTC. Its translation is CASSPNPTSGRAFEQYF. Supplemented by reference TRBV5-1 and TRBJ2-7, the full variable domain reads KAGVTQTPRYLIKTRGQQVTLSCSPISGHRSVSWYQQTPGQGLQFLFEYFSETQRNKGNFPGRFSGRQFSNSRSEMNVSTLELGDSALYLCASSPNPTSGRAFEQYFGPGTRLTVT.

The V call is TRBV28, the J call TRBJ2-6, with D possibly TRBD1 on 5 matching bases. V lost 7 bases, J lost 0 bases, and 13 bases lay in between. The CDR3 extends over 16 amino acids. Germline V gene lookup returns CDR1 MDHEN and CDR2 SYDVKM. This chain's CDR3 is CASKSGYHSGANVLTF. The CDR3 DNA reads TGTGCCAGCAAGTCAGGGTATCACTCTGGGGCCAACGTCCTGACTTTC.

This clone was recorded a few times. Written as DNA, the CDR3 is TGTGCCAGCGGAAGGACAGCTAGCTCCTACGAGCAGTACTTC. This gives the protein CASGRTASSYEQYF. The rearrangement links TRBV6-1 to TRBJ2-7; D might be TRBD1 (6 bases). The V and J ends lost 8 bases and 0 bases respectively, with 14 bases between them. The germline gives CDR1 MNHNS, CDR2 SASEGT. The CDR3 is 14 amino acids.

The chain employs TRBV28 and TRBJ1-2, with TRBD1 matching 8 bases. With V trimmed by 7 bases and J by 3 bases, 4 bases remained unmatched. In germline, CDR1 is MDHEN, CDR2 SYDVKM. The CDR3 loop spans 13 amino acids. The CDR3 nucleotides are TGTGCCAGCACAGGGGGCGCGGACTATGGCTACACCTTC. This gives the protein CASTGGADYGYTF.

Note on this clone: Other DNA sequences of this sample code for an identical CDR3. This sequence joins TRBV10-1 and TRBJ2-2, with D perhaps TRBD2 (5 bases). V was pared by 6 bases and J by 5 bases, with 19 bases between. This CDR3 spans 16 amino acids. Germline values: CDR1 WNHNN, CDR2 SYGVQD (reference sequence). CDR3 sequence (DNA): TGCGCCAGCAGCGCTATTATTGGGAGTGAAACCGGGGAGCTGTTTTTT. Translation gives CASSAIIGSETGELFF.

The CDR3 sequence is CATWDGQGNSYEQYF. In DNA, the CDR3 is TGTGCCACGTGGGATGGACAGGGGAACTCCTACGAGCAGTACTTC. V gene TRBV6-1 combines with J gene TRBJ2-7; TRBD1 aligns across 9 bases. V was pared by 10 bases and J by 0 bases, with 10 bases of the junction left unmatched. This CDR3 has 15 amino acids. The germline CDR1 and CDR2 sequences are MNHNS and SASEGT.

CDR3 in amino acids: CASSVSVRLNTEAFF. The CDR3, as DNA: TGTGCCAGCAGTGTCTCCGTTCGTCTGAACACTGAAGCTTTCTTT. The rearrangement links TRBV6-1 to TRBJ1-1; D remains unclear. The germline V gene encodes CDR1 MNHNS and CDR2 SASEGT. CDR3 size: 15 residues. Trimming cost V 4 bases and J 0 bases, with 12 bases left between them.

This chain connects TRBV2 to TRBJ1-5; D may be TRBD1 (5 bases). CDR1 is SNHLY and CDR2 is FYNNEI in the germline V gene. The V end was cut by 8 bases, the J end by 4 bases, with 15 bases between. CDR3 size: 14 residues. This chain's CDR3 is CASSWTGGNQPQHF. The CDR3 DNA reads as TGTGCCAGCTCCTGGACGGGGGGTAATCAGCCCCAGCATTTT.

This sequence joins TRBV6-1 and TRBJ2-7, with D unresolved. CDR1 and CDR2 (germline): MNHNS, SASEGT. V lost 5 bases, J lost 3 bases, and 5 bases lay in between. The CDR3 sequence is 11 residues long. The CDR3 bases are TGTGCCAGCAGTATTCACTACGAGCAGTACTTC. This gives the protein CASSIHYEQYF.

Only one count was recorded for this clone. J is TRBJ1-2 and V is TRBV5-1; 11 positions match TRBD1. V lost 4 bases, J lost 2 bases, and 10 bases stayed unmatched. Germline V gene sequence: CDR1 SGHRS, CDR2 YFSETQ. This CDR3 is built from 17 residues. CDR3 nucleotide sequence: TGCGCCAGCAGCCTGAGGGGACAGGGGGTATCGAACTATGGCTACACCTTC. Its translation: CASSLRGQGVSNYGYTF.

This clone has just one count. The gene calls are TRBV5-3 and TRBJ2-7; TRBD1 matches 9 bases. TRBV5-3 is known as an ORF, though its function is uncertain. With V trimmed by 7 bases and J by 3 bases, 5 bases remained unmatched. The CDR3 contains 13 residues. This chain's CDR3 is CARWDRVFYEQYF. The CDR3 DNA is TGTGCCAGATGGGACAGGGTTTTCTACGAGCAGTACTTC.

This clone has more than one count but fewer than ten. The DNA for the CDR3 is TGTGCCAGCAGCAAAGTAATGCTGGGGGGGAAAATGCGATCCGGGGCCAACGTCCTGACTTTC. Its protein product is CASSKVMLGGKMRSGANVLTF. This sequence joins TRBV21-1 and TRBJ2-6; whether TRBD2, the table's D call, matches the DNA was not checked. TRBV21-1 is annotated as a pseudogene. This CDR3 has 21 residues.

The chain couples TRBV7-9 to TRBJ2-3; 10 nucleotides agree with TRBD2. The V gene end was trimmed by 5 bases and the J gene end by 1 base; junction bases not matched to a gene: 3. This CDR3 is built from 15 residues. Germline V lookup: CDR1 SEHNR, CDR2 FQNEAQ (reference sequence). The CDR3 DNA reads TGTGCCAGCAGCGCTAGCGGGAGTGGCACAGATACGCAGTATTTT. Translation: CASSASGSGTDTQYF. Full variable domain (missing parts from reference TRBV7-9 and TRBJ2-3): DTGVSQNPRHKITKRGQNVTFRCDPISEHNRLYWYRQTLGQGPEFLTYFQNEAQLEKSRLLSDRFSAERPKGSFSTLEIQRTEQGDSAMYLCASSASGSGTDTQYFGPGTRLTVL.

The V gene is TRBV2, the J gene TRBJ2-7; D is undetermined. V was clipped by 8 bases and J by 6 bases, with 17 bases between them. The CDR3 contains 13 residues. In germline, CDR1 is SNHLY, CDR2 FYNNEI. Written as DNA, the CDR3 is TGTGCCAGCGAGGCCGCAATCCGACGCGAGCAGTACTTC. Translation gives CASEAAIRREQYF.

This rearrangement joins TRBV6-1 to TRBJ1-2; no definite D call. V shed 4 bases and J shed 8 bases, with 14 bases lying between them. CDR1 is MNHNS, CDR2 SASEGT, per germline. The CDR3 loop spans 13 amino acids. The CDR3, as DNA: TGTGCCAGCAGTGTATCCCCTCCGGGGGGCTACACCTTC. Residues: CASSVSPPGGYTF.

V is TRBV4-1 and J is TRBJ2-1; 16 bases match TRBD2. Trimming at V came to 1 base and at J to 0 bases, leaving 6 bases not matched to a gene. The CDR3 has 20 residues. Germline V gene sequence: CDR1 MGHRA, CDR2 YSYEKL. The CDR3 region is CASSQVLGTSGRVSYNEQFF. The CDR3 nucleotides read TGCGCCAGCAGCCAAGTCCTTGGGACTAGCGGGAGGGTCTCCTACAATGAGCAGTTCTTC.

The J gene is TRBJ1-2, the V gene TRBV18; no reliable D call. This CDR3 is 13 amino acids long. Germline assignment: CDR1 KGHSH and CDR2 LQKENI. Trimming removed 3 bases from V and 6 bases from J, with 11 bases in between. In nucleotides, the CDR3 is TGTGCCAGCTCACCCCCCGGAGACCATGGCTACACCTTC. It specifies CASSPPGDHGYTF.

The V gene is TRBV5-1, the J gene TRBJ2-5; 7 nucleotides agree with TRBD1. The CDR3 extends over 14 amino acids. Unmatched junction bases numbered 7, after V lost 7 bases and J lost 1 base. In germline, CDR1 is SGHRS, CDR2 YFSETQ. The CDR3 DNA reads TGCGCCAGCGACGTTCGGGACAGCCAAGAGACCCAGTACTTC. Translating gives CASDVRDSQETQYF. The variable domain in full, completed from reference TRBV5-1 and TRBJ2-5, reads KAGVTQTPRYLIKTRGQQVTLSCSPISGHRSVSWYQQTPGQGLQFLFEYFSETQRNKGNFPGRFSGRQFSNSRSEMNVSTLELGDSALYLCASDVRDSQETQYFGPGTRLLVL.

The chain joins TRBV9 to TRBJ2-1; tentative D call: TRBD2 (5 bases). The CDR3 sequence is 15 residues long. Germline V CDR1 and CDR2: SGDLS, YYNGEE. Trimming removed 4 bases at V and 0 bases at J, with 11 bases between. CDR3 loop: CASSLFAGSYNEQFF. In DNA, the CDR3 is TGTGCCAGCAGCTTATTCGCGGGCTCCTACAATGAGCAGTTCTTC.

The chain recombines TRBV5-1 with TRBJ2-7, with TRBD2 matching 10 bases. The CDR3 has 15 residues. Germline V CDR1 and CDR2: SGHRS, YFSETQ. Trimming cost V 2 bases and J 2 bases; bases outside gene matches: 4. The CDR3 loop reads CASSFSGGKPYEQYF. CDR3 nucleotide sequence: TGCGCCAGCAGCTTTAGCGGGGGGAAACCCTACGAGCAGTACTTC.

This clone appeared a single time. The chain combines TRBV7-2 with TRBJ2-4; 7 bases map to TRBD1. The CDR3 runs to 14 residues. Germline V gene lookup returns CDR1 SGHTA and CDR2 FQGNSA. V lost 3 bases, J lost 4 bases, and 3 bases stayed unmatched. CDR3 in amino acids: CASSFGQEKNIQYF. The DNA for the CDR3 is TGTGCCAGCAGCTTTGGACAGGAGAAAAACATTCAGTACTTC.

In this sample, this clone turned up a few times. The V gene is TRBV10-3, the J gene TRBJ1-4; possible D gene TRBD1, 6 bases. CDR1 ENHRY and CDR2 SYGVKD come from the germline V gene. V was trimmed by 5 bases and J by 7 bases, leaving 20 bases between them. The CDR3 contains 16 residues. CDR3 region: CAISPQSQGVGEKLFF. The CDR3 bases are TGTGCCATCAGTCCTCAGTCACAGGGAGTCGGTGAAAAACTGTTTTTT.